These T cell receptor beta chains were read from a single sample in a study of T cells in Graves' hyperthyroidism and ophthalmopathy. TCRdb passed the multiplex PCR reads through MiXCR, listing each CDR3 protein once. The sample has fewer than 550,000 distinct CDR3 sequences, approximately 25% seen once; the top ten hold over 9%. Material: blood. The origin of the receptors is a woman aged 30 to 39 with Graves' ophthalmopathy. CDR3s leave out the opening cysteine and the closing phenylalanine or tryptophan.

j_call,v_call,cdr3_aa
TRBJ2-7,TRBV11-1,ASSQGTVDSYDQY
TRBJ1-1,TRBV7-9,ASSFFNTEAF
TRBJ1-1,TRBV30,AWSMVRNTEAF
TRBJ2-5,TRBV20-1,SALPERWLAGETQY
TRBJ2-7,TRBV7-2,ASSSLTGTYEQY
TRBJ1-4,TRBV14,ASSPDSDNEKLF
TRBJ2-5,TRBV20-1,SAESRLAGGSETQY
TRBJ2-7,TRBV27,ASSSPRGVQY
TRBJ2-7,TRBV28,ASTPAGQGNYEQY
TRBJ1-5,TRBV6-1,ASSEAQGAYQPQH
TRBJ1-1,TRBV29-1,SYSQGLTEAF
TRBJ1-2,TRBV15,ATSRDQGVDYGYT
TRBJ2-2,TRBV4-2,ASSQDQWRGGGNGELF
TRBJ1-6,TRBV6-1,ASRRQGSGSYNSPLH
TRBJ2-7,TRBV20-1,SARPRLVATLREQY
TRBJ2-2,TRBV28,ASSFHPSGSTTGELF
TRBJ2-2,TRBV12-3/TRBV12-4,ASSGDRGLTGELL